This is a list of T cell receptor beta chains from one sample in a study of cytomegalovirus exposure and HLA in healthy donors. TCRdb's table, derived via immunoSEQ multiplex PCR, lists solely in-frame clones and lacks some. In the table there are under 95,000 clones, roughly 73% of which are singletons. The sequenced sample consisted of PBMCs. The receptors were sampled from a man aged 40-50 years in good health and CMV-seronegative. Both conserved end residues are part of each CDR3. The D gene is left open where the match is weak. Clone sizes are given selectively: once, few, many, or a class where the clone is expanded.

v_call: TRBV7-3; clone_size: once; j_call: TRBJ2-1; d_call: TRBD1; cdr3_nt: TGTGCCAGCAGCCGGGACAGGGGGGAGGACAATGAGCAGTTCTTC; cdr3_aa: CASSRDRGEDNEQFF
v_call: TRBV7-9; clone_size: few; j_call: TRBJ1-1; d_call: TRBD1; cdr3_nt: TGTGCCAGCAGCTCACAGGGGGACACTGAAGCTTTCTTT; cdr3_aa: CASSSQGDTEAFF
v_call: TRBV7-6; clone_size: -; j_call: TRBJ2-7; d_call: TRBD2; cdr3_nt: TGTGCCAGCAGCTTAGCTCTTTCTAGCGGGGGAGACCATTCAGCCTACGAGCAGTACTTC; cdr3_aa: CASSLALSSGGDHSAYEQYF
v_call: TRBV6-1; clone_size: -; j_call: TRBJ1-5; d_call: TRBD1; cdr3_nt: TGTGCCAGCAGTGAAGCGGGGGGGACAGGGGGCTATCAGCCCCAGCATTTT; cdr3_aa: CASSEAGGTGGYQPQHF
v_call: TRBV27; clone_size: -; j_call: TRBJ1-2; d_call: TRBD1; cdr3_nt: TGTGCCAGCAGTTTATCAAGGGACAGGGTAAACTATGGCTACACCTTC; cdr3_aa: CASSLSRDRVNYGYTF
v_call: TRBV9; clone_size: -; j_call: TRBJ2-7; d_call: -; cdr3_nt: TGTGCCAGCAGCGGGGGGCCTGGGCCGTCCTACGAGCAGTACTTC; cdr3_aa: CASSGGPGPSYEQYF
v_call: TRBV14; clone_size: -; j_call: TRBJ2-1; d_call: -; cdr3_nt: TGTGCCAGCAGCGGGACTGCTTACAATGAGCAGTTCTTC; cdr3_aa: CASSGTAYNEQFF
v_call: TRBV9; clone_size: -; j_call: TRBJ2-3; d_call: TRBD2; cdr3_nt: TGTGCCAGCAGCCCAGGACTAGCGAGCACAGATACGCAGTATTTT; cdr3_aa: CASSPGLASTDTQYF
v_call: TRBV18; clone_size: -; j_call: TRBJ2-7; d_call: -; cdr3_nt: TGTGCCAGCTCACCAAACCAGGGCAACTACGAGCAGTACTTC; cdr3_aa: CASSPNQGNYEQYF
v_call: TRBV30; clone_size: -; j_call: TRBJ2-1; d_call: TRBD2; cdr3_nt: TGTGCCTGGAGTGGGACTAGCGGGACCAATGAGCAGTTCTTC; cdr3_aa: CAWSGTSGTNEQFF
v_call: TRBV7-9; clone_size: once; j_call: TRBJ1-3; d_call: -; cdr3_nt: TGTGCCAGCAGCCCCGATATACTCTCTGGAAACACCATATATTTT; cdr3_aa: CASSPDILSGNTIYF
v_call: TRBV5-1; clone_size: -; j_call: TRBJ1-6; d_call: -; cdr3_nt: TGCGCCAGCAGCTTAGAACAGGGCGTAATGAGTTCACCCCTCCACTTT; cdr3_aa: CASSLEQGVMSSPLHF
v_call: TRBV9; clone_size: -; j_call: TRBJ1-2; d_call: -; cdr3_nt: TGTGCCAGCAGCACCCCCGGCAGGGCCCCTAACTATGGCTACACCTTC; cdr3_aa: CASSTPGRAPNYGYTF
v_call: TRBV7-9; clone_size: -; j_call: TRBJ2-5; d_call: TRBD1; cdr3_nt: TGTGCCAGCAGCTTAGGCAGTGACAGGGGGTGGCAAGAGACCCAGTACTTC; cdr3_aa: CASSLGSDRGWQETQYF
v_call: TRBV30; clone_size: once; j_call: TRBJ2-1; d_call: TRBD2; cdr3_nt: TGTGCCTGGAGTGTACTACCTAACCTAGCGGGGGTAGGCAATGAGCAGTTCTTC; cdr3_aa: CAWSVLPNLAGVGNEQFF
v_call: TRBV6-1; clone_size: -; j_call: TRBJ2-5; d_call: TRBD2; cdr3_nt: TGTGCCAGCAGTGAAGTAACCGGGAGGGAGGAGACCCAGTACTTC; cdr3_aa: CASSEVTGREETQYF
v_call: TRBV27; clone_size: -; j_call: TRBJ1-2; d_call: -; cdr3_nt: TGTGCCAGCAGTTTTGGTTCCCGCGCTGCTAACTATGGCTACACCTTC; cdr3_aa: CASSFGSRAANYGYTF
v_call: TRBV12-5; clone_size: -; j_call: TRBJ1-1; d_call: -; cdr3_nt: TGTGCTAGTGGTGATGTACGGGGACTTGGCACTGAAGCTTTCTTT; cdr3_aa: CASGDVRGLGTEAFF
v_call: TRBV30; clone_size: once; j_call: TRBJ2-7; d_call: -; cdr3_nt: TGTGCCTGGAGTGTGCTAATCGGCGAGCAGTACTTC; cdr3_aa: CAWSVLIGEQYF
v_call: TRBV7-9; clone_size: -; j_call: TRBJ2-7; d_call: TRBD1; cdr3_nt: TGTGCCAGCAGCTCCTCGGGACAGGGGTACGAGCAGTACTTC; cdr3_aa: CASSSSGQGYEQYF
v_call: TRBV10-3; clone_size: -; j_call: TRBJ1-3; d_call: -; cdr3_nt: TGTGCCGTATCGGTCGGTCAGGGCCCCGGAAACACCATATATTTT; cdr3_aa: CAVSVGQGPGNTIYF
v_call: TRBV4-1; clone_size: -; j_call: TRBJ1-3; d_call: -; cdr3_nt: TGCGCCAGCAGCCAAGATTCAGAAGGTATAGCAAACACCATATATTTT; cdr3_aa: CASSQDSEGIANTIYF
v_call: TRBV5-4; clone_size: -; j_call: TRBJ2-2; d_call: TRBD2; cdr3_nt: TGTGCCAGCAGGGTGGGTGGGACTATCACCGGGGAGCTGTTTTTT; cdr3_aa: CASRVGGTITGELFF
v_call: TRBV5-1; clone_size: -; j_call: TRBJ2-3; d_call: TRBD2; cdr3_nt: TGCGCCAGCAGCGCCGGACTAGCGGGGGGGAGCACAGATACGCAGTATTTT; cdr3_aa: CASSAGLAGGSTDTQYF
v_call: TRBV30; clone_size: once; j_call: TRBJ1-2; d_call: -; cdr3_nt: TGTGCCTGGAGTGTAAGGGGGGGCGGCTATGGCTACACCTTC; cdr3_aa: CAWSVRGGGYGYTF
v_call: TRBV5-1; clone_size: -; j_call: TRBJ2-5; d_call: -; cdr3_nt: TGCGCCAGCAGCTTAGGAGGGGGCGCTAGGCAAGAGACCCAGTACTTC; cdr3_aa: CASSLGGGARQETQYF
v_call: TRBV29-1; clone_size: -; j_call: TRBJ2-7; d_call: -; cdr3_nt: TGCAGCGTTGAAGTCCCAGGGCCAACCTACGAGCAGTACTTC; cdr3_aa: CSVEVPGPTYEQYF
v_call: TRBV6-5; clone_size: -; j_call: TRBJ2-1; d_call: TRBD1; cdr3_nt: TGTGCCAGCAGCCCGGGACAGGGGTACAATGAGCAGTTCTTC; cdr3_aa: CASSPGQGYNEQFF
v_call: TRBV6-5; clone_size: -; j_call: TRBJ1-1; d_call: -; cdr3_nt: TGTGCCAGCAGTTACTCGCTCAGTTATAACACTGAAGCTTTCTTT; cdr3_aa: CASSYSLSYNTEAFF